The 19 T cell receptor beta chains in this list originate from one sample, sequenced in a study of T cells in Graves' hyperthyroidism and ophthalmopathy. TCR beta CDR3 regions were amplified from RNA transcripts. HTBI primers were employed in a first-round RT-PCR of the TCR CDR3. MiXCR, applied by TCRdb to the multiplex PCR reads, yields one record per CDR3 protein. The sample yields about 420,000 distinct CDR3 sequences, approximately 15% seen once. The specimen sequenced was blood. The receptors shown here come from a woman aged 18-29 years with Graves' hyperthyroidism.

The rearrangement uses TRBV29-1 and TRBJ2-7; TRBD1 aligns across 7 bases. The CDR3 is 14 residues long. V lost 7 bases and J lost 2; bases outside the gene matches: 11. Germline V gene sequence: CDR1 SQVTM, CDR2 ANQGSEA. CDR3 sequence reads: CSDRLGQCPYEQYF. CDR3 DNA sequence: TGCAGCGACCGCTTGGGACAGTGTCCCTACGAGCAGTACTTC.

This clonotype has just a few counts. V is TRBV30 and J is TRBJ2-2, with D maybe TRBD2 (6 bases). V lost 5 bases, J lost 1 base, and 11 bases lay in between. Germline V gives CDR1 GTSNPN, CDR2 SVGIG (reference sequence). There are 14 residues in the CDR3. The CDR3, as DNA: TGTGCCTGGGCCCGCGGGGTGAACACCGGGGAGCTGTTTTTT. It specifies CAWARGVNTGELFF.

The CDR3 nucleotides are TGTGCCTGGAGCGGACAGCCGAACACTGAAGCTTTCTTT. Its protein is CAWSGQPNTEAFF. The genes are TRBV30 and TRBJ1-1, with D maybe TRBD1 (6 bases). Trimming removed 3 bases at V and 1 base at J, with 9 bases between. The CDR3 extends over 13 amino acids. Germline V gene sequence: CDR1 GTSNPN, CDR2 SVGIG (reference sequence).

This clonotype was seen many times. V and J are TRBV4-1 and TRBJ2-7; D gene ambiguous. Germline V lookup: CDR1 MGHRA, CDR2 YSYEKL. The CDR3 loop spans 14 amino acids. With 4 bases removed from V and 5 bases from J, the gap between germline ends came to 15 bases. CDR3: CASSPVGRRNEQYF. The DNA for the CDR3 is TGCGCCAGCAGCCCCGTAGGCCGAAGGAACGAGCAGTACTTC.

This clonotype appeared a few times. The rearrangement uses TRBV19 and TRBJ1-2; weak D call: TRBD1 (6 bases). The CDR3 is 12 residues long. Per germline, CDR1 LNHDA and CDR2 SQIVND (reference sequence). The ends were cut back, 6 bases at V and 2 bases at J, with 7 bases in the middle. As DNA, the CDR3 is TGTGCCAGTAGACAGGGAAACTATGGCTACACCTTC. This sequence encodes CASRQGNYGYTF. Based on the CDR3 plus reference TRBV19 and TRBJ1-2, the full variable domain is DGGITQSPKYLFRKEGQNVTLSCEQNLNHDAMYWYRQDPGQGLRLIYYSQIVNDFQKGDIAEGYSVSREKKESFPLTVTSAQKNPTAFYLCASRQGNYGYTFGSGTRLTVV.

This clonotype was seen repeatedly, ten times or more. The CDR3 nucleotides are TGTGCCAGCAGCTTGAGCGGTCTGGGGTATGAGCAGTTCTTC. Translated, it gives CASSLSGLGYEQFF. This sequence joins TRBV7-9 and TRBJ2-1; tentative D call: TRBD2 (5 bases). This CDR3 contains 14 residues. CDR1 and CDR2 from the germline V gene are SEHNR and FQNEAQ (reference sequence). V dropped 3 bases and J dropped 8 bases, with 14 bases sitting between them.

This clonotype appeared many times. The chain recombines TRBV2 with TRBJ2-3, with 10 bases identical to TRBD2. The CDR3 totals 16 residues. V trimming: 2 bases; J trimming: 5 bases; junction bases outside the gene matches: 7. Germline CDR1 is SNHLY and CDR2 is FYNNEI. The CDR3 sequence: CASSERLAGVGDTQYF. In DNA, the CDR3 is TGTGCCAGCAGTGAAAGGCTAGCGGGAGTCGGAGATACGCAGTATTTT.

Here the CDR3 DNA reads TGTGCCAGCAGCTCGGTGGCCGGGCCGGGAGAGACCCAGTACTTC. Its translation is CASSSVAGPGETQYF. This chain links TRBV5-4 with TRBJ2-5; the D is unclear. Deletions cut 3 bases from V and 4 bases from J, with 16 bases between. Germline loops: CDR1 SGHNT, CDR2 YYREEE (reference sequence). CDR3 length: 15 residues.

This clonotype was observed a single time. The rearrangement joins TRBV4-1 to TRBJ1-3; 8 positions match TRBD1. This CDR3 contains 16 residues. The V segment lost 0 bases and the J segment 5 bases; nucleotides outside the gene matches: 6. CDR1 and CDR2 (germline): MGHRA, YSYEKL. The CDR3 nucleotides read TGCGCCAGCAGCCAAGACCGGGACAGGAGACGAAACACCATATATTTT. It translates to CASSQDRDRRRNTIYF.

This clonotype appeared many times. The chain joins TRBV19 to TRBJ2-2; TRBD1 matches at 10 bases. CDR1 is LNHDA and CDR2 is SQIVND in the germline V gene (reference sequence). CDR3 size: 15 residues. Germline trimming cut 7 bases from V and 4 bases from J; bases unmatched to any gene: 6. CDR3 coding DNA: TGTGCCAGTACCCGGACAGGGGGGGCCACCGGGGAGCTGTTTTTT. It is translated as CASTRTGGATGELFF.

The chain combines TRBV5-5 with TRBJ1-4; no clear D. Germline CDR1 and CDR2: SGHKS and YYEKEE (reference sequence). CDR3 size: 15 residues. Trimming shortened V by 1 base and J by 0 bases, and 7 bases separated the two germline ends. CDR3 loop: CASSLWQATNEKLFF. CDR3 DNA sequence: TGTGCCAGCAGCTTGTGGCAGGCAACTAATGAAAAACTGTTTTTT. The variable domain in full, with the rest retrieved from reference TRBV5-5 and TRBJ1-4, is DAGVTQSPTHLIKTRGQQVTLRCSPISGHKSVSWYQQVLGQGPQFIFQYYEKEERGRGNFPDRFSARQFPNYSSELNVNALLLGDSALYLCASSLWQATNEKLFFGSGTQLSVL.

The J gene is TRBJ1-5, the V gene TRBV25-1; 8 bases are a match to TRBD1. Trimming cost V 9 bases and J 0 bases; bases outside gene matches: 4. The CDR3 spans 14 residues. CDR1 and CDR2 (germline): MGHDK, SYGVNS. CDR3 nucleotides: TGTGCCAGGGGGACAGGAGGTAGCAATCAGCCCCAGCATTTT. This translates into CARGTGGSNQPQHF.

This clonotype was observed many times. The chain recombines TRBV3-1 with TRBJ1-1; maybe TRBD1 (5 bases). The V end was cut by 1 base, the J end by 1 base, with 19 bases between. Germline V lookup: CDR1 LGHDT, CDR2 YNNKEL (reference sequence). CDR3 length: 18 amino acids. The CDR3 bases are TGTGCCAGCAGCCAAGCCCCCCCATGGGGCAGAAGGAACACTGAAGCTTTCTTT. Protein: CASSQAPPWGRRNTEAFF. Full variable domain (rest looked up from reference TRBV3-1 and TRBJ1-1): DTAVSQTPKYLVTQMGNDKSIKCEQNLGHDTMYWYKQDSKKFLKIMFSYNNKELIINETVPNRFSPKSPDKAHLNLHINSLELGDSAVYFCASSQAPPWGRRNTEAFFGQGTRLTVV.

J is TRBJ2-7 and V is TRBV5-1; D is unresolved. V lost 4 bases and J lost 7, with 12 bases in between. The CDR3 spans 12 residues. Germline V gene lookup returns CDR1 SGHRS and CDR2 YFSETQ. CDR3 in amino acids: CASSPRVDEQYF. The CDR3 bases are TGCGCCAGCAGCCCTCGTGTGGATGAGCAGTACTTC.

The rearrangement uses TRBV6-9 and TRBJ2-3; no reliable D call. The CDR3 totals 20 residues. Germline CDR1 reads MNHGY; CDR2 reads SVAAGI. V shed 3 bases and J shed 1 base, with 26 bases lying between them. CDR3 DNA: TGTGCCAGCAGTTACCCGAAGGGTTACAGAGCTACAACGGGCACAGATACGCAGTATTTT. Its protein product is CASSYPKGYRATTGTDTQYF.

The chain carries TRBV5-1 and TRBJ2-7; D could derive from TRBD1 or TRBD2 (5 bases each). The CDR3 has 15 amino acids. V lost 5 bases and J lost 0, with 15 bases in between. Germline CDR1 reads SGHRS; CDR2 reads YFSETQ. Here the CDR3 reads CASRKDLGVSYEQYF. For the CDR3, the DNA is TGCGCCAGCAGAAAGGACTTAGGGGTCTCCTACGAGCAGTACTTC.

This clonotype was found many times. The chain couples TRBV12-3 or TRBV12-4 to TRBJ1-5; D may be TRBD1 (5 bases). V was clipped by 7 bases and J by 3 bases, with 13 bases between them. The CDR3 contains 14 residues. The CDR3 is CASTLRGDNQPQHF. DNA of the CDR3: TGTGCCAGCACCCTCCGGGGGGACAATCAGCCCCAGCATTTT.

In its sample, this clonotype was seen many times. Here the CDR3 DNA reads TGTGCCATCAGTGAGTCGCGGCTAGCGGGGACAGATACGCAGTATTTT. The encoded protein is CAISESRLAGTDTQYF. The rearrangement uses TRBV10-3 and TRBJ2-3; 9 bases fit TRBD2. The germline V gene has CDR1 ENHRY and CDR2 SYGVKD. CDR3 length: 16 amino acids. The V gene end was trimmed by 0 bases and the J gene end by 3 bases; junction bases not matched to a gene: 4.

This clonotype was observed at least ten times. This sequence joins TRBV3-1 and TRBJ2-6; D is unresolved. From germline, CDR1 is LGHDT and CDR2 YNNKEL (reference sequence). Trimming removed 3 bases from V and 1 base from J, with 7 bases in between. This CDR3 is 15 amino acids long. The CDR3 spells CASSQFPSGANVLTF. In DNA form, the CDR3 reads TGTGCCAGCAGCCAGTTCCCATCTGGGGCCAACGTCCTGACTTTC.